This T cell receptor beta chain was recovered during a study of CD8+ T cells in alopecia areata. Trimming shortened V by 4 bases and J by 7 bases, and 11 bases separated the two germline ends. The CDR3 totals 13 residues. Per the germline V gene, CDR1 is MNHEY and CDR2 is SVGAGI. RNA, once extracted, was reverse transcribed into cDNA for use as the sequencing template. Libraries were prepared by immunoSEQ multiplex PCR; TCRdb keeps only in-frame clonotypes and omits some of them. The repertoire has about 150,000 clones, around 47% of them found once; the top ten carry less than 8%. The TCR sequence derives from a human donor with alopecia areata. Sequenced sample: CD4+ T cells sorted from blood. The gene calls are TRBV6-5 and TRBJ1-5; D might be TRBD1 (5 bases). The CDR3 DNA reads TGTGCCAGCAGTTCTCGGGGCTCGCAGCCCCAGCATTTT. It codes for CASSSRGSQPQHF.